This TCR beta chain was sequenced during a study of blood T cells in healthy people across ages. Findings of the study overall: A greater number of naive CD4+ cells and higher diversity distinguished long-lived donors from aged donors. Diversity estimated from one million T cells was considered an underestimate. Unknown CMV status may confound age-related changes in expanded clones.

A word on this clonotype: Its matching antigen is unknown.

A J-beta primer mix and a sample-barcoded 5' primer were used in a second PCR of about 7 to 12 cycles. TCRdb reprocessed the 5' RACE reads with MiXCR, giving one entry per CDR3 protein. Of almost 1 million distinct CDR3 sequences listed, roughly 51% are singletons. The sequence was collected from an older woman in good health. Sequenced material: blood.

DNA of the CDR3: TGTGCCAGCACCGAGGGCCGACAAATTCAGTACTTC. As protein: CASTEGRQIQYF. The chain couples TRBV7-9 to TRBJ2-4, with a weak D call TRBD2 (5 bases). The CDR3 has 12 residues. The V gene's germline CDR1 is SEHNR and CDR2 FQNEAQ (reference sequence). The ends were cut back, 7 bases at V and 10 bases at J, with 14 bases in the middle.